Below, 7 T cell receptor beta chains from the same sample are listed, as sequenced in a study of breast tumors, draining lymph nodes, adjacent tissues. MiXCR was run by TCRdb on the multiplex PCR reads, yielding one entry per CDR3 protein. This table holds 20,000 to 25,000 distinct CDR3 sequences, 45% to 65% found once. The material sequenced was breast tumor tissue. The origin of the receptors is a female donor with breast cancer. Some clones in this sample may be carry-over from other donors' samples.

The chain uses TRBV2 and TRBJ1-4; D gene unclear. The CDR3 has 13 residues. The V and J ends lost 4 bases and 7 bases respectively, with 10 bases between them. Germline V gene lookup returns CDR1 SNHLY and CDR2 FYNNEI. The CDR3 reads CASSGGLGEKLFF. The CDR3 coding sequence is TGTGCCAGCAGTGGGGGTCTGGGTGAAAAACTGTTTTTT. The full variable domain, its missing parts supplied by reference TRBV2 and TRBJ1-4, is EPEVTQTPSHQVTQMGQEVILRCVPISNHLYFYWYRQILGQKVEFLVSFYNNEISEKSEIFDDQFSVERPDGSNFTLKIRSTKLEDSAMYFCASSGGLGEKLFFGSGTQLSVL.

This clonotype was recorded many times. This sequence joins TRBV2 and TRBJ2-5; unclear D gene. The germline V and J ends were trimmed by 4 bases and 5 bases, with 5 bases remaining between them. Germline-derived CDR1 and CDR2 are SNHLY and FYNNEI. The CDR3 extends over 11 amino acids. CDR3 sequence reads: CASSVAETQYF. The CDR3 DNA reads as TGTGCCAGCAGTGTGGCCGAGACCCAGTACTTC.

The chain couples TRBV11-1 to TRBJ2-5; 7 nucleotides match TRBD1. Germline V gives CDR1 SGHAT, CDR2 FQDESV (reference sequence). Unmatched junction bases numbered 5, after V lost 5 bases and J lost 5 bases. The CDR3 is 13 amino acids. DNA for the CDR3: TGTGCCAGCAGCGATACAGGGGTCGAGACCCAGTACTTC. Encoded protein: CASSDTGVETQYF.

At least ten counts were recorded for this clonotype. DNA of the CDR3: TGCGCCAGCAGCTTGGAATTACAGGGGAGGAATTCACCCCTCCACTTT. This sequence encodes CASSLELQGRNSPLHF. V is TRBV5-1 and J is TRBJ1-6, with 7 bases lining up with TRBD1. V lost 0 bases and J lost 7; bases outside the gene matches: 7. Germline CDR1 is SGHRS and CDR2 is YFSETQ. This CDR3 region has 16 residues.

At least ten counts were recorded for this clonotype. The chain joins TRBV10-2 to TRBJ1-3, with D unresolved. The germline gives CDR1 WSHSY, CDR2 SAAADI. This CDR3 contains 14 residues. V was pared by 7 bases and J by 0 bases, with 10 bases between. The chain's CDR3 is CASMTSFSGNTIYF. The CDR3 nucleotides read TGCGCCAGCATGACATCATTCTCTGGAAACACCATATATTTT.

For this clonotype: One end of the junction fails to match germline, which may point to a read error. The chain recombines TRBV6-4 with TRBJ2-7; 8 positions agree with TRBD2. The CDR3 has 15 amino acids. Germline CDR1 and CDR2: MRHNA and SNTAGT. The CDR3 region is CAGSQLAGSSYEQYF. The CDR3 nucleotides are TGTGCCGGCAGCCAATTAGCGGGGAGCTCCTACGAGCAGTACTTC.

The chain carries TRBV7-3 and TRBJ2-1; a possible D gene is TRBD2 (5 bases). V was cut by 4 bases and J by 10 bases, with 11 bases left in between. The CDR3 runs to 12 residues. The germline V gene has CDR1 SGHTA and CDR2 FQGTGA. The CDR3 loop is CASSSSSGEQFF. CDR3 DNA sequence: TGTGCCAGCAGCTCGTCCAGCGGAGAGCAGTTCTTC.